The subject of this entry is one T cell receptor (beta chain). Its specificity is not known. CDR1 and CDR2 (germline): LGHNA, YSLEER. CDR3 length: 18 residues. Trimming at V came to 0 bases and at J to 6 bases, leaving 11 bases not matched to a gene. This sample stems from a study of beta chain features in type 1 diabetes. Regarding the study as a whole: Although PCR might favor shorter templates, it would do so equally in patients and controls.

All of the isolated RNA was reverse transcribed, so expressed TCRB transcripts were sequenced. The repertoire was sequenced with immunoSEQ multiplex PCR; TCRdb's copy has only in-frame clones and lacks some. The sample has some 220,000 clones, roughly 11% seen once. This chain links TRBV4-3 with TRBJ2-4; the match to TRBD2 covers 10 bases. The material sequenced was central memory CD4+ T cells from blood. The TCR comes from a man between 18 and 29 years old in good health. CDR3: CASSQDGVAVAGGNIQYF. In DNA, the CDR3 is TGCGCCAGCAGCCAAGATGGGGTTGCGGTAGCGGGAGGAAACATTCAGTACTTC.